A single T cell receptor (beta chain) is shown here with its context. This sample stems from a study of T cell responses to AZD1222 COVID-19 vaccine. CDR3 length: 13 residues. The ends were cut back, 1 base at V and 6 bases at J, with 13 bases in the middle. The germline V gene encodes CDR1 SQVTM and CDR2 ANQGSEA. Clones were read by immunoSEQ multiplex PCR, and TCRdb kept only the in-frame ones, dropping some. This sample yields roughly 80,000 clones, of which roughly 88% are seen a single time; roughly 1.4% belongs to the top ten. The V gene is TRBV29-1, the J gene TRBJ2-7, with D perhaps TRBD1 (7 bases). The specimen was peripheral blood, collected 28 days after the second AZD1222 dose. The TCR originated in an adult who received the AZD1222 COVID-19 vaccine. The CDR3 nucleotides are TGCAGCGTTGAAGCCCAGGGGGGTATCGAGCAGTACTTC. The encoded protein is CSVEAQGGIEQYF.